Each of the 24 T cell receptor beta chains below was sequenced from the same sample in a study of T cell responses to AZD1222 COVID-19 vaccine. Repertoires were generated with immunoSEQ multiplex PCR, while TCRdb's copy carries only in-frame clones and drops some. The repertoire holds around 160,000 clones, with roughly 94% as singletons. The sample here was peripheral blood, taken on day 0 of AZD1222 vaccination. The receptors derive from an adult in good health.

The rearrangement joins TRBV18 to TRBJ1-5, with D unresolved. The V end lost 3 bases, the J end lost 0 bases, and 9 bases lay between the germline ends. Germline-derived CDR1 and CDR2 are KGHSH and LQKENI. The CDR3 contains 15 residues. CDR3 DNA sequence: TGTGCCAGCTCACCTACGACGGTTAGCAATCAGCCCCAGCATTTT. This sequence encodes CASSPTTVSNQPQHF.

There are a few counts of this clone. This chain links TRBV7-9 with TRBJ2-1; 7 nucleotides line up with TRBD2. Per germline, CDR1 SEHNR and CDR2 FQNEAQ (reference sequence). V was pared by 6 bases and J by 0 bases, with 5 bases of the junction left unmatched. This CDR3 contains 15 residues. The CDR3 region has the DNA TGTGCCAGCAGGTCTAGCGGTAGCTCCTACAATGAGCAGTTCTTC. It yields the protein CASRSSGSSYNEQFF.

This rearrangement joins TRBV7-9 to TRBJ2-7; 7 positions agree with TRBD2. The CDR3 extends over 14 amino acids. The V gene's germline CDR1 is SEHNR and CDR2 FQNEAQ (reference sequence). J lost 4 bases, V lost 1 base, and 4 bases had no gene match. DNA for the CDR3: TGTGCCAGCAGCTTAGGTAGCGGGCCGTACGAGCAGTACTTC. Translation: CASSLGSGPYEQYF.

This clone was detected once. The V and J genes are TRBV5-4 and TRBJ2-2; a possible D gene is TRBD2 (5 bases). V was trimmed by 0 bases and J by 4 bases, leaving 13 bases between them. The CDR3 extends over 16 amino acids. The germline CDR1 and CDR2 sequences are SGHNT and YYREEE (reference sequence). The CDR3 DNA reads as TGTGCCAGCAGCTTGGGGGGAGATGTCGGCACCGGGGAGCTGTTTTTT. Its protein product is CASSLGGDVGTGELFF.

The CDR3 DNA sequence: TGTGCCAGCAGCCAACGGGGTCCGGGACAGAACTATGGCTACACCTTC. It specifies CASSQRGPGQNYGYTF. The chain has TRBV3-1 (or the pseudogene TRBV3-2) and TRBJ1-2; 7 nucleotides line up with TRBD1. The junction had 8 bases not matched to a gene; V was cut back by 2 bases and J by 2 bases. This CDR3 has 16 residues. The V gene's germline CDR1 is LGHDT and CDR2 YNNKEL (reference sequence).

The chain recombines TRBV4-2 with TRBJ2-2, with 7 bases fitting TRBD1. Germline V lookup: CDR1 LGHNA, CDR2 YNFKEQ. V shed 4 bases, J shed 2 bases, and the junction held 13 bases outside the gene matches. CDR3 length: 18 residues. As DNA, the CDR3 is TGTGCCAGCAGCCCCCGGCCCACAGGGGCCCCTAACACCGGGGAGCTGTTTTTT. It yields the protein CASSPRPTGAPNTGELFF.

The chain carries TRBV6-5 and TRBJ2-1; D is uncertain. Per the germline V gene, CDR1 is MNHEY and CDR2 is SVGAGI. V dropped 10 bases and J dropped 10 bases, with 17 bases sitting between them. This CDR3 is built from 12 residues. CDR3 coding DNA: TGTGCCACCGCAGTCGGGTCCATGGAGCAGTTCTTC. Its translation: CATAVGSMEQFF.

V is TRBV7-8 and J is TRBJ2-7; D might be TRBD2 (5 bases). Germline-derived CDR1 and CDR2 are SGHVS and FQNEAQ. There are 18 residues in the CDR3. With 5 bases removed from V and 7 bases from J, the gap between germline ends came to 30 bases. As DNA, the CDR3 is TGTGCCAGCAGCACACGAACGCGGGCAGGCCCGTCGTGGAGGGAGCAGTACTTC. It codes for CASSTRTRAGPSWREQYF.

The CDR3 sequence is CASSLQPSTEAFF. CDR3 coding DNA: TGTGCCAGCAGCTTACAGCCATCCACTGAAGCTTTCTTT. The V call is TRBV7-3, the J call TRBJ1-1, with no clear D. The V end was cut by 2 bases, the J end by 4 bases, with 8 bases between. Per the germline V gene, CDR1 is SGHTA and CDR2 is FQGTGA. CDR3 length: 13 amino acids.

The chain couples TRBV6-5 to TRBJ2-7, with 9 positions matching TRBD1. This CDR3 is 15 amino acids long. Germline CDR1 MNHEY, CDR2 SVGAGI. After removal of 7 bases from V and 7 bases from J, the junction contained 14 bases not matched to a gene. CDR3 DNA sequence: TGTGCCAGCACCCTTTGGAGGACAGGGGTCGGAGAGCAGTACTTC. The encoded protein is CASTLWRTGVGEQYF.

The chain recombines TRBV4-1 with TRBJ1-1; D may be TRBD1 (6 bases). Trimming removed 3 bases from V and 1 base from J, with 15 bases in between. The CDR3 is 16 residues long. Germline V CDR1 and CDR2: MGHRA, YSYEKL. The CDR3 DNA sequence: TGCGCCAGCAGCCACAACAGGCTAGGGGGGAACACTGAAGCTTTCTTT. Translating gives CASSHNRLGGNTEAFF.

The V and J genes are TRBV4-1 and TRBJ1-2; 8 bases map to TRBD1. V dropped 0 bases and J dropped 5; count of bases not matched to a gene: 8. This CDR3 contains 16 residues. Germline values: CDR1 MGHRA, CDR2 YSYEKL. CDR3 protein: CASSQDEAGGLYGYTF. CDR3 in DNA: TGCGCCAGCAGCCAAGATGAGGCAGGGGGCTTGTATGGCTACACCTTC.

The chain couples TRBV19 to TRBJ1-5, with D tentatively TRBD1 (6 bases). Germline CDR1 is LNHDA and CDR2 is SQIVND (reference sequence). The CDR3 runs to 15 residues. V was pared by 4 bases and J by 0 bases, with 10 bases between. CDR3 DNA sequence: TGTGCCAGTAGTACAGGGGACCTTAGCAATCAGCCCCAGCATTTT. It specifies CASSTGDLSNQPQHF.

V is TRBV7-3 and J is TRBJ2-7, with a weak D call TRBD2 (5 bases). This CDR3 has 13 amino acids. CDR1 is SGHTA and CDR2 is FQGTGA in the germline V gene. V dropped 2 bases and J dropped 0 bases, with 5 bases sitting between them. CDR3 sequence: CASSLDYSYEQYF. As DNA, the CDR3 is TGTGCCAGCAGCTTAGACTACTCCTACGAGCAGTACTTC. The variable domain in full, with the rest retrieved from reference TRBV7-3 and TRBJ2-7, is GAGVSQTPSNKVTEKGKYVELRCDPISGHTALYWYRQSLGQGPEFLIYFQGTGAADDSGLPNDRFFAVRPEGSVSTLKIQRTERGDSAVYLCASSLDYSYEQYFGPGTRLTVT.

This chain joins TRBV9 and TRBJ1-1; no reliable D call. Germline CDR1 SGDLS, CDR2 YYNGEE. This CDR3 has 16 amino acids. Trimming pared 0 bases from V and 1 base from J, leaving 13 bases between. CDR3 protein: CASSVDVAAANTEAFF. The DNA for the CDR3 is TGTGCCAGCAGCGTAGATGTAGCGGCAGCGAACACTGAAGCTTTCTTT.

This chain joins TRBV6-5 and TRBJ1-6; D is unresolved. Germline V lookup: CDR1 MNHEY, CDR2 SVGAGI. V shed 9 bases and J shed 6 bases, with 18 bases lying between them. This CDR3 spans 15 amino acids. The CDR3 here is CARRRIEQGNSPLHF. The DNA for the CDR3 is TGTGCCAGAAGGAGAATCGAACAAGGTAATTCACCCCTCCACTTT.

V gene TRBV9 combines with J gene TRBJ1-4; 10 nucleotides match TRBD1. CDR3 length equals 15 residues. Germline assignment: CDR1 SGDLS and CDR2 YYNGEE. The junction had 7 bases not matched to a gene; V was cut back by 3 bases and J by 8 bases. The CDR3 DNA follows: TGTGCCAGCAGCGCACACCCGGGACAGGGGGAAAAACTGTTTTTT. Encoded protein: CASSAHPGQGEKLFF.

V gene TRBV5-1 combines with J gene TRBJ1-6; no clear D. V lost 0 bases and J lost 9, with 13 bases in between. The germline gives CDR1 SGHRS, CDR2 YFSETQ. CDR3 size: 15 residues. The DNA for the CDR3 is TGCGCCAGCAGCTTGGTTGGAGGCGTCGGTTCACCCCTCCACTTT. Protein sequence: CASSLVGGVGSPLHF.

This clone was picked up one time. The V and J genes are TRBV9 and TRBJ1-1; 7 bases line up with TRBD1. CDR1 is SGDLS, CDR2 YYNGEE, per germline. The CDR3 loop spans 15 amino acids. V lost 3 bases, J lost 0 bases, and 5 bases stayed unmatched. The CDR3 region is CASSDKGQLNTEAFF. The CDR3 nucleotides are TGTGCCAGCAGCGATAAGGGACAGCTGAACACTGAAGCTTTCTTT.

This sequence joins TRBV12-5 and TRBJ2-2; D possibly corresponds to TRBD1 (6 bases). CDR3 length: 15 amino acids. Deletions cut 5 bases from V and 4 bases from J, with 14 bases between. In germline, CDR1 is LGHNT, CDR2 FRNRAP. This CDR3 is CASGTLTGSTGELFF. As DNA, the CDR3 is TGTGCTAGTGGTACACTTACAGGGAGCACCGGGGAGCTGTTTTTT.

The CDR3 DNA reads TGTGCCAGCAGCCTCATGATGGACCTTGAAGCTTTCTTT. This sequence encodes CASSLMMDLEAFF. This chain links TRBV9 with TRBJ1-1, with D unresolved. Germline V gives CDR1 SGDLS, CDR2 YYNGEE. V was trimmed by 4 bases and J by 7 bases, leaving 14 bases between them. The CDR3 extends over 13 amino acids.

The J gene is TRBJ1-4, the V gene TRBV28; 8 bases line up with TRBD1. J lost 0 bases, V lost 1 base, and 19 bases had no gene match. The CDR3 is 22 amino acids. Per germline, CDR1 MDHEN and CDR2 SYDVKM. CDR3 sequence: CASSLFGGRGGQGQATNEKLFF. CDR3 sequence (DNA): TGTGCCAGCAGTTTATTCGGGGGACGGGGAGGACAGGGCCAAGCAACTAATGAAAAACTGTTTTTT.

The chain employs TRBV28 and TRBJ1-5; 9 nucleotides align to TRBD1. Losses at the gene ends were 6 bases for V and 9 bases for J; bases not matched to a gene: 15. The CDR3 runs 16 residues. Germline CDR1 MDHEN, CDR2 SYDVKM. The CDR3, as DNA: TGTGCCAGCAGACCAGGCGGGACAGGGCCACGGGGGCCCCAGCATTTT. Its translation is CASRPGGTGPRGPQHF.

This clone came up a few times. The genes are TRBV5-1 and TRBJ1-2; weak D call: TRBD1 (6 bases). The length of the CDR3 is 15 residues. Germline-derived CDR1 and CDR2 are SGHRS and YFSETQ. V was pared by 3 bases and J by 4 bases, with 16 bases between. CDR3 loop: CASSYEPGGPYGYTF. The CDR3 DNA follows: TGCGCCAGCAGCTACGAACCCGGGGGGCCCTATGGCTACACCTTC.